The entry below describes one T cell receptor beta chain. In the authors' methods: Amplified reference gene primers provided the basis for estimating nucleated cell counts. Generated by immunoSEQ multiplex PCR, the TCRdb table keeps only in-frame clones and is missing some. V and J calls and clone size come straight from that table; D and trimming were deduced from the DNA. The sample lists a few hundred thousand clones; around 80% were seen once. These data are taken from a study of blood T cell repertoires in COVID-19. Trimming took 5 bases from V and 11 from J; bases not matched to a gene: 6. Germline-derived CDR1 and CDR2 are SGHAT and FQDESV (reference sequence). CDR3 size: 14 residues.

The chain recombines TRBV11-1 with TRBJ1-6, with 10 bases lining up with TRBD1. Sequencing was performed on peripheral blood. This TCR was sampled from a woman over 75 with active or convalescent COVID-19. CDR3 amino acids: CASSVGQGVTPLHF. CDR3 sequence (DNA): TGTGCCAGCAGCGTAGGACAGGGGGTGACACCCCTCCACTTT.